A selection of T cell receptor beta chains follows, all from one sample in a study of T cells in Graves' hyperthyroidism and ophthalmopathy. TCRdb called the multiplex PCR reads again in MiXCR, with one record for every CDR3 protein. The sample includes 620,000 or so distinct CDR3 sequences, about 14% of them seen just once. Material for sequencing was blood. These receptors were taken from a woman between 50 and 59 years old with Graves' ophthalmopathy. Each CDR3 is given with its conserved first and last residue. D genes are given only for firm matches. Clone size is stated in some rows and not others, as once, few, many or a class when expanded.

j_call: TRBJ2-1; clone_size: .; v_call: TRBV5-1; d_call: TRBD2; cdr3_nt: TGCGCCAGCAGCTCGATACTAGCGGGGGGATGGGATGAGCAGTTCTTC; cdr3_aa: CASSSILAGGWDEQFF
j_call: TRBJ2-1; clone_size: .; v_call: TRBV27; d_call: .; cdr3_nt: TGTGCCAGCAGTTTTCAGGGGAATGAGCGGTTCTTC; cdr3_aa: CASSFQGNERFF
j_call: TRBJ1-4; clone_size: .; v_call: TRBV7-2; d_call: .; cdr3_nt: TGTGCCAGCAGCTTAGTTGCGAGTACTGAAAAACTGTTTTTT; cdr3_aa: CASSLVASTEKLFF
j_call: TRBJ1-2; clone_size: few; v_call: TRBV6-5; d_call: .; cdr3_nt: TGTGCCAGCAGTTACTCCCAGGGGTTTCGTAACTATGGCTACACCTTC; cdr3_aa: CASSYSQGFRNYGYTF
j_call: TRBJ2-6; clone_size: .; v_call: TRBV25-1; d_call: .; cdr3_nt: TGTGCCAGCAGTGCGAGTGTCCCTGGGGCCAACGTCCTGACTTTC; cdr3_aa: CASSASVPGANVLTF
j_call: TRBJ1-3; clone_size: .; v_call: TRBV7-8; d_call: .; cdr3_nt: TGTGCCAGCAGCTTAGTCCCCTACCCCCGGCAGGGTGCAGGAAACACCATATATTTT; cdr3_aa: CASSLVPYPRQGAGNTIYF
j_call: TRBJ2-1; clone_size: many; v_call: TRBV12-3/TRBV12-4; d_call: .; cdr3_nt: TGTGCCAGCAGTTTAGCGGGTAGGCGGAACTCCTACAATGAGCAGTTCTTC; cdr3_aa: CASSLAGRRNSYNEQFF
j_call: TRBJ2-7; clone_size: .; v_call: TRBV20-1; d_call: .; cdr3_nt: TGCAGTGCTACACCCGCTACGGGCGACGAGCAGTACTTC; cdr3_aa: CSATPATGDEQYF
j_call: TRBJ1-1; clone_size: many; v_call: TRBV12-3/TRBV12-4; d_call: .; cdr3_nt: TGTGCCAGCAGCCGTCCGGGGGCGGTCACTGAAGCTTTCTTT; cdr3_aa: CASSRPGAVTEAFF
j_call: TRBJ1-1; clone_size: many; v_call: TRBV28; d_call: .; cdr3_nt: TGTGCCAGCAGTCCGGTGGGAGGACAGATTAACACTGAAGCTTTCTTT; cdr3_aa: CASSPVGGQINTEAFF
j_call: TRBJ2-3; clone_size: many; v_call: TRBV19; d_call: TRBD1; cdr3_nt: TGTGCCAGTAGTTCTCCGGACAGGGGGAGGGGTACGCAGTATTTT; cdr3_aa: CASSSPDRGRGTQYF
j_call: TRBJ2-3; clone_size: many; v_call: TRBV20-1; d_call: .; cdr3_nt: TGCAGTGCTAGTAGGGGCCATGGCGGGGTCACAGATACGCAGTATTTT; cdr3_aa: CSASRGHGGVTDTQYF
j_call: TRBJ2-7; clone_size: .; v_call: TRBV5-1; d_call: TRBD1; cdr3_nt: TGTGCCAGCAGCGAGGGGGACAGCCAATACGAGCAGTACTTC; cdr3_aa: CASSEGDSQYEQYF
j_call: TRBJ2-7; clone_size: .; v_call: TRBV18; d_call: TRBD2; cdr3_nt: TGTGTCAGCTCACCACTAGCGGGAGGGCCTTACGAGCAGTACTTC; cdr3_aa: CVSSPLAGGPYEQYF
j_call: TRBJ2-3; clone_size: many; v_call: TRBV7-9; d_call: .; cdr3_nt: TGTGCCAGCACCAAACCGGGACACGACACAGATACGCAGTATTTT; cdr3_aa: CASTKPGHDTDTQYF
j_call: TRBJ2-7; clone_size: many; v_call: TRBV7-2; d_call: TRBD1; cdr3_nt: TGTGCCAGCAGCACTGGGACAGGAGGGGGCTACGAGCAGTACTTC; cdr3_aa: CASSTGTGGGYEQYF
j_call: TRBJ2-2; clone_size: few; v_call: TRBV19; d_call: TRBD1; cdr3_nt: TGTGCCAGTAGCGACAGGGAACGATACACCGGGGAGCTGTTTTTT; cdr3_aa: CASSDRERYTGELFF
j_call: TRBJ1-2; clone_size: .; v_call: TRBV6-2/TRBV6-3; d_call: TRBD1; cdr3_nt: TGTGCCAGCAGTTACTCAGTAGTGGGACAGGGCTCTGGCTACACCTTC; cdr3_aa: CASSYSVVGQGSGYTF
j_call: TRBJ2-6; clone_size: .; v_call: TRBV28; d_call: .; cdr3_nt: TGTGCCAGCAGTTTATTGGGCAGGGGATCGGGGGCCAACGTCCTGACTTTC; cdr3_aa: CASSLLGRGSGANVLTF
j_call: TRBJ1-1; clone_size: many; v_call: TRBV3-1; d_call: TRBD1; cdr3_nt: TGTGCCAGCAGCCCCCGACAGGGGTTCGGAACTGAAGCTTTCTTT; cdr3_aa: CASSPRQGFGTEAFF
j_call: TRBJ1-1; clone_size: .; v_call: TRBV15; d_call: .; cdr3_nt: TGTGCCACCAGCCCCGAAGGAGCACAGATGAACACTGAAGCTTTCTTT; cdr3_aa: CATSPEGAQMNTEAFF
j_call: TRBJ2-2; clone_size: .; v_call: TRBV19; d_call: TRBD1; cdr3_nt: TGTGCCAGTAGTATAGTGGGACAGTCGAACACCGGGGAGCTGTTTTTT; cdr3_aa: CASSIVGQSNTGELFF
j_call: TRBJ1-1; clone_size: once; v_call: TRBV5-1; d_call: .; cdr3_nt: TGCGCCAGCAGCTTGTTGGGGGGAGTCACCACTGAAGCTTTCTTT; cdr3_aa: CASSLLGGVTTEAFF
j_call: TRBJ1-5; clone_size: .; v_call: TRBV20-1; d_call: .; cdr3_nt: TGCAGTGCTAGAGATCGTGAGGGCCTTACCCCCCAGCATTTT; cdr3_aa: CSARDREGLTPQHF
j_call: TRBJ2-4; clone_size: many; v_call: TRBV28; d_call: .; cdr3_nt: TGTGCCAGCAGCTCGGGAGAAGGAAGGGCCAAAAACATTCAGTACTTC; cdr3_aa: CASSSGEGRAKNIQYF
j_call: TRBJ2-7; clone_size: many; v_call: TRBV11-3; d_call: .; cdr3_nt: TGTGCCAGCAGCTTTGGTTACAGCCCCTCCTACGAGCAGTACTTC; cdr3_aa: CASSFGYSPSYEQYF
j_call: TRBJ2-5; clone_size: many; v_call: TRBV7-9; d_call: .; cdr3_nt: TGTGCCAGCAGACAGACAGCCAAAGAGACCCAGTACTTC; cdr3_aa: CASRQTAKETQYF
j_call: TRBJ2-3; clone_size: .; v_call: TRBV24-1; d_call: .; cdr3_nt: TGTGCCACCAGTGATTTAAGGGAGGTTTCCACAGATACGCAGTATTTT; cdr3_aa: CATSDLREVSTDTQYF
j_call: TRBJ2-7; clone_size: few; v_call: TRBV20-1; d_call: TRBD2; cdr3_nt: TGCAGTGCTAGGGGGACTAGCGGGAGTAGGTACGAGCAGTACTTC; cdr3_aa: CSARGTSGSRYEQYF
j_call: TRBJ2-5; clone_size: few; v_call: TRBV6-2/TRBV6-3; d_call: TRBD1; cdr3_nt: TGTGCCAGCACCGGGACAGGGGGCCTAGGAACCCAGTACTTC; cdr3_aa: CASTGTGGLGTQYF
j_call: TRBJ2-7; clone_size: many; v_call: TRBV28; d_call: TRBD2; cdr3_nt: TGTGCCAGCAGGCTAGCGGGAGGGCAAGAGCAGTACTTC; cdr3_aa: CASRLAGGQEQYF
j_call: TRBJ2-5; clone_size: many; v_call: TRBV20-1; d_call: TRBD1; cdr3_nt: TGCAGTGCTAGAGATCAGGGGGTAGAGACCCAGTACTTC; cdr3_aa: CSARDQGVETQYF